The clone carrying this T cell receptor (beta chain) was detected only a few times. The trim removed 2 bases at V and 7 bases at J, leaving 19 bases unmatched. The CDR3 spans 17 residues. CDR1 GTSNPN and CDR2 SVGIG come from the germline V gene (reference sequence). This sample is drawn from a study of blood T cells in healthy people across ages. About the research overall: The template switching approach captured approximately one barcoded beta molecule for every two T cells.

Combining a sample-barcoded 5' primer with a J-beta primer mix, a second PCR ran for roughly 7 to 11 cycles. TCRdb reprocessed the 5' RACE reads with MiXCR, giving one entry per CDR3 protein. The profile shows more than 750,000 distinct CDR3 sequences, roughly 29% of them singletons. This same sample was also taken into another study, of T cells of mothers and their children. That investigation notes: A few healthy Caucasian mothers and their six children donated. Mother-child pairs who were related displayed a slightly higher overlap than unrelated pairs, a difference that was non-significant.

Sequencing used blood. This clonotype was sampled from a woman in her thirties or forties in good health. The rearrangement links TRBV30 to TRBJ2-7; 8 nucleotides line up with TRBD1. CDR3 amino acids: CAWSTPRGRGPLQEQYF. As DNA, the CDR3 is TGTGCCTGGAGTACCCCCAGGGGCAGGGGGCCCCTCCAGGAGCAGTACTTC.